The 23 T cell receptor beta chains presented below share a single source sample, sequenced in a study of blood T cell repertoires in COVID-19. Repertoires were generated with immunoSEQ multiplex PCR, while TCRdb's copy carries only in-frame clones and drops some. Of hundreds of thousands of clones detected, roughly 80% appear once; the ten largest clones hold around 9.3%. The material sequenced was peripheral blood. These receptors came from a woman aged 80 or older with acute or convalescent COVID-19.

This chain joins TRBV5-4 and TRBJ2-7, with a weak D call TRBD1 (6 bases). CDR1 SGHNT and CDR2 YYREEE come from the germline V gene (reference sequence). V lost 2 bases, J lost 2 bases, and 17 bases lay in between. CDR3 size: 16 residues. Here the CDR3 DNA reads TGTGCCAGCAGCTTTGGGGTTTCCGACAGGCCCTACGAGCAGTACTTC. Protein: CASSFGVSDRPYEQYF.

The CDR3 reads CASSHGGAEAFF. The DNA of the CDR3 is TGTGCCAGCAGCCATGGTGGGGCAGAAGCTTTCTTT. The chain recombines TRBV3-1 (or the pseudogene TRBV3-2) with TRBJ1-1, with TRBD1 as a possible D gene (5 bases). CDR1 LGHDT and CDR2 YNNKEL come from the germline V gene (reference sequence). The CDR3 length is 12 residues. Trimming pared 3 bases from V and 8 bases from J, leaving 10 bases between.

This clone was seen just once. V gene TRBV7-2 combines with J gene TRBJ2-1; tentatively, D is TRBD2 (6 bases). The germline gives CDR1 SGHTA, CDR2 FQGNSA. Between the trimmed V and J ends, which lost 5 bases and 0 bases, there was a span of 11 bases. CDR3 length: 15 amino acids. Written as DNA, the CDR3 is TGTGCCAGCAGCGGTGGGGGGAGCTCCTACAATGAGCAGTTCTTC. The encoded protein is CASSGGGSSYNEQFF.

J is TRBJ2-3 and V is TRBV4-1, with 10 bases that match TRBD2. The germline V gene has CDR1 MGHRA and CDR2 YSYEKL. Germline trimming cut 2 bases from V and 5 bases from J; bases unmatched to any gene: 10. The CDR3 is made up of 17 amino acids. CDR3 sequence (DNA): TGCGCCAGCAGCCAAACAGAAGCGGGGGGGCCGGGAGATACGCAGTATTTT. Its translation: CASSQTEAGGPGDTQYF.

The chain is built from TRBV27 and TRBJ2-7, with TRBD2 as a possible D gene (5 bases). Germline assignment: CDR1 MNHEY and CDR2 SMNVEV (reference sequence). The V gene lost 3 bases and the J gene lost 1 base, with 10 bases spanning the gap. The CDR3 length is 14 residues. The CDR3 region has the DNA TGTGCCAGCAGTTTTTCGGGGTGGTCCTACGAGCAGTACTTC. This sequence encodes CASSFSGWSYEQYF.

V gene TRBV7-2 combines with J gene TRBJ1-2, with 11 nucleotides matching TRBD1. Germline V lookup: CDR1 SGHTA, CDR2 FQGNSA. This CDR3 is 15 amino acids long. J was trimmed by 3 bases and V by 5 bases; bases with no gene match: 5. Here the CDR3 reads CASSPRTGGDYGYTF. The CDR3 nucleotides read TGTGCCAGCAGCCCCAGGACAGGGGGCGACTATGGCTACACCTTC.

V usage is TRBV7-2 and J usage is TRBJ2-4, with TRBD1 matching 9 bases. With 2 bases clipped from V and 4 bases from J, the junction kept 3 bases outside the gene matches. The CDR3 loop spans 15 amino acids. CDR1 and CDR2 from the germline V gene are SGHTA and FQGNSA. The CDR3 loop reads CASSLYGQGKNIQYF. The CDR3 DNA reads TGTGCCAGCAGCTTATATGGACAGGGGAAAAACATTCAGTACTTC.

V and J are TRBV19 and TRBJ2-5; 7 bases line up with TRBD1. The V segment lost 5 bases and the J segment 5 bases; nucleotides outside the gene matches: 5. Germline V CDR1 and CDR2: LNHDA, SQIVND (reference sequence). CDR3 length: 13 residues. The CDR3: CASSFDRVETQYF. As DNA, the CDR3 is TGTGCCAGTAGTTTTGACAGGGTCGAGACCCAGTACTTC. The variable domain in full, completed from reference TRBV19 and TRBJ2-5, reads DGGITQSPKYLFRKEGQNVTLSCEQNLNHDAMYWYRQDPGQGLRLIYYSQIVNDFQKGDIAEGYSVSREKKESFPLTVTSAQKNPTAFYLCASSFDRVETQYFGPGTRLLVL.

The genes are TRBV3-1 (or the pseudogene TRBV3-2) and TRBJ2-7; D gene uncertain. CDR3 length: 14 amino acids. Per germline, CDR1 LGHDT and CDR2 YNNKEL (reference sequence). Trimming removed 4 bases at V and 2 bases at J, with 12 bases between. For the CDR3, the DNA is TGTGCCAGCAGCCGTCCAGATGCCCCCTACGAGCAGTACTTC. This gives the protein CASSRPDAPYEQYF.

V and J are TRBV2 and TRBJ2-1; 11 bases align to TRBD2. Unmatched junction bases numbered 4, after V lost 2 bases and J lost 4 bases. From germline, CDR1 is SNHLY and CDR2 FYNNEI. This CDR3 spans 16 amino acids. CDR3 nucleotide sequence: TGTGCCAGCAGTGAATGGACTAGCGGGCTGTACAATGAGCAGTTCTTC. Translation gives CASSEWTSGLYNEQFF.

The chain employs TRBV5-1 and TRBJ2-1; the match to TRBD1 covers 10 bases. V lost 1 base to trimming and J lost 5 bases; unmatched junction nucleotides: 12. Germline lookup yields CDR1 SGHRS and CDR2 YFSETQ. This CDR3 region has 18 residues. CDR3 sequence: CASSLTYTGQGTNNEQFF. CDR3 sequence (DNA): TGCGCCAGCAGCTTGACTTATACGGGACAGGGGACTAACAATGAGCAGTTCTTC.

This clone was seen a handful of times. This chain connects TRBV2 to TRBJ1-1, with D tentatively TRBD1 (5 bases). This CDR3 spans 14 amino acids. V was cut by 8 bases and J by 3 bases, with 16 bases left in between. Germline CDR1 reads SNHLY; CDR2 reads FYNNEI. The chain's CDR3 is CASVAGRGDTEAFF. The CDR3 DNA reads TGTGCCAGCGTCGCGGGGCGCGGGGACACTGAAGCTTTCTTT.

The rearrangement uses TRBV6-5 and TRBJ2-2, with 10 positions matching TRBD1. This CDR3 comprises 13 residues. Germline V gene data show CDR1 as MNHEY and CDR2 as SVGAGI. After removal of 8 bases from V and 4 bases from J, the junction contained 1 base not matched to a gene. The chain's CDR3 is CASGTGVTGELFF. The CDR3, as DNA: TGTGCCAGCGGGACAGGGGTCACCGGGGAGCTGTTTTTT.

V and J are TRBV5-6 and TRBJ1-2; 7 bases are a match to TRBD1. CDR1 and CDR2 from the germline V gene are SGHDT and YYEEEE. With V trimmed by 3 bases and J by 11 bases, 10 bases remained unmatched. The CDR3 is 13 amino acids. In DNA, the CDR3 is TGTGCCAGCAGCTCGACGTGGGGACAGCGGTACACCTTC. This codes for CASSSTWGQRYTF.

The chain links TRBV7-2 to TRBJ2-1; 15 positions agree with TRBD2. Trimming took 4 bases from V and 7 from J; bases not matched to a gene: 2. This CDR3 spans 15 amino acids. Germline-derived CDR1 and CDR2 are SGHTA and FQGNSA. In nucleotides, the CDR3 is TGTGCCAGCAGCTCCGGGACTAGCGGGAGGAATGAGCAGTTCTTC. Translating gives CASSSGTSGRNEQFF.

The rearrangement joins TRBV2 to TRBJ2-7, with a weak D call TRBD2 (5 bases). Deletions cut 7 bases from V and 2 bases from J, with 12 bases between. The germline V gene has CDR1 SNHLY and CDR2 FYNNEI. This CDR3 comprises 13 residues. The CDR3 nucleotides read TGTGCCAGCATGAGGGATGTTACCTACGAGCAGTACTTC. Translating it yields CASMRDVTYEQYF.

The chain recombines TRBV6-5 with TRBJ1-2, with 8 bases aligning to TRBD1. The CDR3 contains 12 residues. V was pared by 6 bases and J by 8 bases, with 5 bases of the junction left unmatched. In germline, CDR1 is MNHEY, CDR2 SVGAGI. CDR3 loop: CASRPGTGGYTF. The CDR3 DNA reads TGTGCCAGCAGACCCGGGACAGGCGGCTACACCTTC.

This clone showed up just a few times. The rearrangement links TRBV25-1 to TRBJ2-1; 12 bases map to TRBD1. The CDR3 totals 15 residues. In germline, CDR1 is MGHDK, CDR2 SYGVNS. The trim removed 3 bases at V and 9 bases at J, leaving 6 bases unmatched. The CDR3 DNA follows: TGTGCCAGCAGTGATGACGGGACAGGGGGCTTTGAGCAGTTCTTC. Encoded protein: CASSDDGTGGFEQFF.

The chain carries TRBV5-6 and TRBJ2-1, with 9 bases that match TRBD1. This CDR3 is built from 15 residues. Germline-derived CDR1 and CDR2 are SGHDT and YYEEEE. V shed 3 bases, J shed 9 bases, and the junction held 10 bases outside the gene matches. The chain's CDR3 is CASSYRDREIGEQFF. CDR3 in DNA: TGTGCCAGCAGCTACCGGGACAGGGAAATTGGTGAGCAGTTCTTC.

This rearrangement joins TRBV7-9 to TRBJ2-7; TRBD2 is a possible D gene (6 bases). CDR1 is SEHNR, CDR2 FQNEAQ, per germline (reference sequence). V was cut by 2 bases and J by 7 bases, with 12 bases left in between. The CDR3 consists of 13 residues. CDR3 protein: CASSLYGGWEQYF. In nucleotides, the CDR3 is TGTGCCAGCAGCTTATACGGGGGATGGGAGCAGTACTTC.

The V call is TRBV19, the J call TRBJ1-1; maybe TRBD1 (6 bases). Germline assignment: CDR1 LNHDA and CDR2 SQIVND (reference sequence). V lost 7 bases to trimming and J lost 0 bases, with 12 bases between them. The CDR3 is made up of 14 amino acids. The CDR3 sequence: CASITRGVNTEAFF. The CDR3 DNA follows: TGTGCCAGTATTACCAGGGGTGTGAACACTGAAGCTTTCTTT.

J is TRBJ1-2 and V is TRBV6-5; the D gene is possibly TRBD1 (5 bases). This CDR3 contains 12 residues. V shed 7 bases and J shed 3 bases, with 9 bases lying between them. Germline V gives CDR1 MNHEY, CDR2 SVGAGI. CDR3 in amino acids: CASTQGYYGYTF. CDR3 nucleotides: TGTGCCAGCACGCAGGGTTACTATGGCTACACCTTC.

The chain couples TRBV19 to TRBJ1-5; tentative D call: TRBD1 (6 bases). The CDR3 consists of 14 residues. V was trimmed by 10 bases and J by 0 bases, leaving 13 bases between them. The germline CDR1 and CDR2 sequences are LNHDA and SQIVND (reference sequence). This chain's CDR3 is CATLGANSNQPQHF. In nucleotides, the CDR3 is TGTGCCACCCTGGGGGCAAATAGCAATCAGCCCCAGCATTTT. Full variable domain (outside the CDR3, taken from reference TRBV19 and TRBJ1-5): DGGITQSPKYLFRKEGQNVTLSCEQNLNHDAMYWYRQDPGQGLRLIYYSQIVNDFQKGDIAEGYSVSREKKESFPLTVTSAQKNPTAFYLCATLGANSNQPQHFGDGTRLSIL.